This paragraph reports one TCR beta chain. This clone was found once. Its target antigen remains unknown. No base-level quality is on record; no much larger clone is a single base apart. Each collaborating institution followed its own protocols to collect whole blood in K2EDTA tubes. For TCRbeta analysis, collaborator samples were shipped as frozen whole blood, as isolated PBMCs, or as DNA extracted from either sample type. This sample is drawn from a study of blood T cell repertoires in COVID-19 (dated by TCRdb to the early 2020s). Regarding the complete study: The collaborator samples originated in the United States, Italy and Spain and spanned the acute and convalescent phases of COVID-19. The material from the prospective study consisted of cDNA or gDNA derived from T cells, B-cell-depleted T cells, or PBMCs. The dataset comprised deeply sampled blood TCRbeta repertoires from subjects exposed to, actively infected with, or recovered from COVID-19. The repertoires were released in a freely available public database meant as a resource for research on the immune response to SARS-CoV-2. Samples came from the ongoing ImmuneRACE study (first 160 participants) plus 1,254 subjects from 6 global collaborators. Sample metadata almost always included a de-identified subject ID, COVID-19 status, age in years and sex. Where HLA class I and class II types were available, the types were taken from metadata supplied by the sample provider, not from assay-based typing.

TCRbeta CDR3 regions were amplified from genomic DNA by means of the immunoSEQ Assay, a bias-controlled multiplex PCR. As for the authors' bioinformatics: Within the assay, amplification of reference gene primers was used to estimate how many nucleated cells each sample contained. To quantify the absolute abundance of each unique TCRbeta CDR3 rearrangement, sequence reads were collapsed and filtered. Productive Simpson clonality was computed per sample as the square root of Simpson's diversity index over productive rearrangements. What TCRdb holds here is the immuneACCESS table cut down to in-frame rearrangements. Part of the clones is not present; checked against another copy, under half of the missing clones reflect an unresolved V gene, and the others are unexplained. V and J calls and clone size are copied from that table; D and trimming were computed from the DNA. The sample table contains under 200,000 clones; only one count was recorded for about 90% of them. The ten largest clones add up to 2% to 3% of the sample.

What the research found in general, with its limitations: The quantity of clinical and demographic metadata differed by source and by participant and was supplied without curation.

Reading from cysteine to phenylalanine, the CDR3 counts 16 amino acids. The kept DNA is CDR3 alone, 48 bases in frame from the first base. CDR1 and CDR2, looked up from the germline V gene (reference sequence), are MNHNY and SVGAGI. V is cut back by 1 base and J by 0 bases, with 3 bases in the junction unmatched. Rearrangement joined TRBV6-6 to TRBJ2-7, and 10 bases in between align with TRBD1. The sequencing sample was made of peripheral blood. This TCR came from a man between 35 and 55 years old with active or convalescent COVID-19. The DNA sequence is as follows: TGTGCCAGCAGTTACTGGGGACAGGGGAGCTCCTACGAGCAGTACTTC. Translated, this is CASSYWGQGSSYEQYF.